One sample yielded the 13 T cell receptor beta chains listed below, sequenced in a study of blood T cells in healthy people across ages. A second PCR of 7 to 11 cycles used a sample-barcoded 5' primer and a J-beta primer mix. Each CDR3 protein gets one entry after TCRdb re-called the 5' RACE reads with MiXCR. The data show some 1.7 million distinct CDR3 sequences, with 25% to 30% seen just once and roughly 8% held by the top ten. The sample was blood. The receptors were gathered from a woman aged 25-40 years in good health.

This clonotype was seen more than once but under ten times. The chain uses TRBV4-1 and TRBJ1-2, with TRBD1 as a possible D gene (5 bases). The ends were cut back, 2 bases at V and 2 bases at J, with 12 bases in the middle. CDR1 MGHRA and CDR2 YSYEKL come from the germline V gene. The CDR3 totals 15 residues. The CDR3 nucleotides are TGCGCCAGCAGCCAAATCGGGACTGCGAACTATGGCTACACCTTC. It is translated as CASSQIGTANYGYTF.

The gene calls are TRBV20-1 and TRBJ2-1; D gene unclear. V lost 4 bases, J lost 1 base, and 11 bases lay in between. Germline V gene data show CDR1 as DFQATT and CDR2 as SNEGSKA (reference sequence). The CDR3 covers 14 residues. DNA of the CDR3: TGCAGTGCTAAGCCGAGCCGGTCCTACAATGAGCAGTTCTTC. Its protein is CSAKPSRSYNEQFF.

This clonotype turned up a few times. The V gene is TRBV28, the J gene TRBJ2-5; D uncertain. Trimming pared 9 bases from V and 3 bases from J, leaving 8 bases between. This CDR3 has 11 residues. Germline CDR1 reads MDHEN; CDR2 reads SYDVKM. The CDR3 sequence is CARSSKETQYF. CDR3 in DNA: TGTGCCAGATCCTCAAAAGAGACCCAGTACTTC.

The chain carries TRBV5-1 and TRBJ2-1; D perhaps matches TRBD2 (6 bases). The CDR3 is made up of 13 amino acids. Trimming removed 3 bases at V and 9 bases at J, with 13 bases between. The germline gives CDR1 SGHRS, CDR2 YFSETQ. The chain's CDR3 is CASSSVLASEQFF. The CDR3 nucleotides are TGCGCCAGCAGCTCCGTACTAGCAAGTGAGCAGTTCTTC.

The V and J genes are TRBV9 and TRBJ1-6, with 7 bases matching TRBD1. Germline lookup yields CDR1 SGDLS and CDR2 YYNGEE. The CDR3 contains 15 residues. V trimming: 3 bases; J trimming: 10 bases; junction bases outside the gene matches: 10. The CDR3 region is CASSGEDRVRSPLHF. CDR3 nucleotide sequence: TGTGCCAGCAGCGGAGAAGACAGGGTTCGATCACCCCTCCACTTT.

The CDR3 DNA reads as TGTGCCAGCAGCCGCGCGCCCGGGACAGCTTCCGAGCAGTACTTC. Translating gives CASSRAPGTASEQYF. This rearrangement joins TRBV12-3 or TRBV12-4 to TRBJ2-7; the match to TRBD1 covers 7 bases. The J segment lost 6 bases and the V segment lost 6 bases, leaving 14 bases of the junction unmatched. The CDR3 has 15 residues.

This clonotype came up many times. The rearrangement links TRBV27 to TRBJ2-7, with 8 bases matching TRBD2. Germline loops: CDR1 MNHEY, CDR2 SMNVEV (reference sequence). The J segment lost 7 bases and the V segment lost 1 base, leaving 3 bases of the junction unmatched. CDR3 length: 13 amino acids. Here the CDR3 reads CASSLWGGREQYF. CDR3 nucleotides: TGTGCCAGCAGTTTATGGGGCGGGAGGGAGCAGTACTTC.

The chain uses TRBV11-1 and TRBJ2-3, with D uncertain. This CDR3 is 14 amino acids long. Per the germline V gene, CDR1 is SGHAT and CDR2 is FQDESV (reference sequence). V was trimmed by 5 bases and J by 2 bases, leaving 11 bases between them. The CDR3 protein is CASSKVRSTDTQYF. The CDR3, as DNA: TGTGCCAGCAGCAAGGTACGGTCCACAGATACGCAGTATTTT.

V gene TRBV10-2 combines with J gene TRBJ1-5; no definite D call. CDR1 and CDR2 from the germline V gene are WSHSY and SAAADI. CDR3 size: 13 residues. V lost 3 bases to trimming and J lost 11 bases, with 14 bases between them. The CDR3 loop reads CASSEGGFRAQHF. The CDR3 DNA is TGCGCCAGCAGTGAAGGTGGGTTTAGAGCCCAGCATTTT.

Only a few counts were recorded for this clonotype. The V call is TRBV4-1, the J call TRBJ1-5, with D perhaps TRBD1 (5 bases). V was pared by 6 bases and J by 3 bases, with 9 bases between. This CDR3 spans 13 amino acids. Germline CDR1 and CDR2: MGHRA and YSYEKL. The CDR3 is CASSRQFNQPQHF. The CDR3 bases are TGCGCCAGCAGTCGACAGTTCAATCAGCCCCAGCATTTT.

This clonotype was observed a handful of times. This chain links TRBV20-1 with TRBJ1-5; D ambiguous. Deletions cut 3 bases from V and 1 base from J, with 10 bases between. The V gene's germline CDR1 is DFQATT and CDR2 SNEGSKA (reference sequence). The CDR3 spans 14 residues. In DNA form, the CDR3 reads TGCAGTGCTAGTACAACAGCAAGCAATCAGCCCCAGCATTTT. This gives the protein CSASTTASNQPQHF.

This clonotype was seen a few times. CDR3 region: CASSSYGGVQFF. Here the CDR3 DNA reads TGTGCCAGCAGTTCTTATGGGGGGGTGCAGTTCTTC. The chain has TRBV6-5 and TRBJ2-1, with 7 bases lining up with TRBD2. J was trimmed by 12 bases and V by 4 bases; bases with no gene match: 6. The CDR3 length is 12 residues. Per germline, CDR1 MNHEY and CDR2 SVGAGI.

The chain joins TRBV7-2 to TRBJ2-3; perhaps TRBD2 as D (6 bases). The CDR3 has 15 amino acids. Trimming stripped 2 bases from V and 1 base from J, with 10 bases between. CDR1 and CDR2 from the germline V gene are SGHTA and FQGNSA. The DNA of the CDR3 is TGTGCCAGCAGCTTACAAGCGGGCCGCACAGATACGCAGTATTTT. It codes for CASSLQAGRTDTQYF.